The 10 T cell receptor beta chains given below trace back to one sample, sequenced in a study of T cell responses to AZD1222 COVID-19 vaccine. Profiling relied on immunoSEQ multiplex PCR, and the TCRdb table lists in-frame clones only, not all of them. The sample records around 180,000 clones, roughly 92% being singletons. Material: peripheral blood, obtained on day 0 of AZD1222 vaccination. The receptors were sampled from an adult in good health.

This chain connects TRBV9 to TRBJ1-6; D remains ambiguous. V gave up 0 bases and J gave up 10 bases, with 14 bases separating them. This CDR3 has 15 residues. CDR1 is SGDLS and CDR2 is YYNGEE in the germline V gene. Here the CDR3 DNA reads TGTGCCAGCAGCGTAGATGAGGGAAGAGGCTCACCCCTCCACTTT. Protein sequence: CASSVDEGRGSPLHF.

This sequence joins TRBV30 and TRBJ1-6; tentatively, D is TRBD1 (6 bases). CDR1 is GTSNPN and CDR2 is SVGIG in the germline V gene (reference sequence). The CDR3 loop spans 14 amino acids. The V end was cut by 3 bases, the J end by 9 bases, with 15 bases between. CDR3 nucleotide sequence: TGTGCCTGGAGGGGGGGACACCTTTCTTCACCCCTCCACTTT. This sequence encodes CAWRGGHLSSPLHF.

The V gene is TRBV28, the J gene TRBJ2-4, with D perhaps matching TRBD1 (5 bases). This CDR3 contains 13 residues. Germline lookup yields CDR1 MDHEN and CDR2 SYDVKM. V dropped 3 bases and J dropped 5 bases, with 8 bases sitting between them. The CDR3 region has the DNA TGTGCCAGCAGTTTGGGCAGGGAAAACATTCAGTACTTC. This translates into CASSLGRENIQYF.

The genes are TRBV6-2 or TRBV6-3 and TRBJ1-2; possible D gene TRBD1, 5 bases. This CDR3 region has 16 residues. Germline V gene data show CDR1 as MNHEY and CDR2 as SVGEGT. V lost 4 bases, J lost 4 bases, and 19 bases lay in between. In DNA, the CDR3 is TGTGCCAGCAGTTCGGTGACCAAAGGGGCCGTCTATGGCTACACCTTC. Residues: CASSSVTKGAVYGYTF.

V and J are TRBV6-2 or TRBV6-3 and TRBJ1-1; no firm D call. The ends were cut back, 2 bases at V and 3 bases at J, with 7 bases in the middle. The CDR3 is made up of 13 amino acids. The germline CDR1 and CDR2 sequences are MNHEY and SVGEGT. The CDR3 DNA follows: TGTGCCAGCAGTTACATGGGATACACTGAAGCTTTCTTT. It yields the protein CASSYMGYTEAFF.

The rearrangement links TRBV4-3 to TRBJ1-4, with D unresolved. Trimming took 0 bases from V and 8 from J, leaving 13 bases between them. The CDR3 runs 15 residues. Germline V gene sequence: CDR1 LGHNA, CDR2 YSLEER. The CDR3 DNA reads as TGCGCCAGCAGCCAAGAAGAGGAGACCTGGGAAAAACTGTTTTTT. Its translation: CASSQEEETWEKLFF.

This chain connects TRBV19 to TRBJ1-6; weak D call: TRBD1 (5 bases). There are 14 residues in the CDR3. Germline lookup yields CDR1 LNHDA and CDR2 SQIVND (reference sequence). V was cut by 3 bases and J by 7 bases, with 10 bases left in between. The CDR3 DNA is TGTGCCAGTAGTATTCAGGGTGGGAATTCACCCCTCCACTTT. Translated, it gives CASSIQGGNSPLHF.

J is TRBJ1-2 and V is TRBV5-6; tentative D call: TRBD1 (5 bases). Germline V CDR1 and CDR2: SGHDT, YYEEEE. The CDR3 length is 15 residues. Trimming removed 3 bases at V and 4 bases at J, with 16 bases between. CDR3 sequence: CASSWGIISSYGYTF. CDR3 DNA sequence: TGTGCCAGCAGCTGGGGGATCATAAGCTCCTATGGCTACACCTTC.

As DNA, the CDR3 is TGTGCCATCAGTGAGTATGGGTTTATGGACACTGAAGCTTTCTTT. It specifies CAISEYGFMDTEAFF. The chain uses TRBV10-3 and TRBJ1-1; no clear D gene. Germline lookup yields CDR1 ENHRY and CDR2 SYGVKD. CDR3 size: 15 residues. V lost 1 base, J lost 3 bases, and 12 bases lay in between.

The chain joins TRBV7-2 to TRBJ2-3; D is ambiguous. Trimming took 3 bases from V and 2 from J, leaving 0 bases between them. CDR1 is SGHTA, CDR2 FQGNSA, per germline. The CDR3 runs 11 residues. CDR3 residues: CASSFTDTQYF. The CDR3 nucleotides read TGTGCCAGCAGCTTCACAGATACGCAGTATTTT.